Listed here are 22 T cell receptor beta chains from one sample, sequenced in a study of blood T cell repertoires in COVID-19. Clones were sequenced by immunoSEQ multiplex PCR, and TCRdb holds only the in-frame ones, with some missing. The table has approximately 280,000 clones, roughly nine tenths seen once. The sequenced sample was PBMCs or T cells enriched from blood (not recorded which). These receptors were collected from a woman aged 40-49 years who had recovered from COVID-19.

J is TRBJ2-7 and V is TRBV5-1; TRBD1 matches 10 bases. The CDR3 loop spans 14 amino acids. V gave up 4 bases and J gave up 3 bases; unmatched junction bases: 4. The germline gives CDR1 SGHRS, CDR2 YFSETQ. CDR3 in DNA: TGCGCCAGCAGCCGGGGACAGGGGAGCTACGAGCAGTACTTC. Translated, it gives CASSRGQGSYEQYF. Full variable domain (missing parts from reference TRBV5-1 and TRBJ2-7): KAGVTQTPRYLIKTRGQQVTLSCSPISGHRSVSWYQQTPGQGLQFLFEYFSETQRNKGNFPGRFSGRQFSNSRSEMNVSTLELGDSALYLCASSRGQGSYEQYFGPGTRLTVT.

V and J are TRBV28 and TRBJ2-7, with TRBD1 identical over 9 bases. This CDR3 has 15 residues. V lost 3 bases to trimming and J lost 4 bases; unmatched junction nucleotides: 7. Looked up from germline, CDR1 is MDHEN and CDR2 is SYDVKM. CDR3 in amino acids: CASSLGTGPMYEQYF. CDR3 DNA sequence: TGTGCCAGCAGTTTGGGGACAGGGCCAATGTACGAGCAGTACTTC. Full variable domain (remainder filled in from reference TRBV28 and TRBJ2-7): DVKVTQSSRYLVKRTGEKVFLECVQDMDHENMFWYRQDPGLGLRLIYFSYDVKMKEKGDIPEGYSVSREKKERFSLILESASTNQTSMYLCASSLGTGPMYEQYFGPGTRLTVT.

This chain joins TRBV7-3 and TRBJ2-1, with 7 bases fitting TRBD1. Germline V lookup: CDR1 SGHTA, CDR2 FQGTGA. Trimming took 4 bases from V and 6 from J; bases not matched to a gene: 9. This CDR3 has 15 amino acids. CDR3 sequence reads: CASSSGGGVFNEQFF. The CDR3 DNA reads as TGTGCCAGCAGCTCAGGGGGTGGGGTTTTCAATGAGCAGTTCTTC.

The count of this clone is one. The rearrangement uses TRBV5-4 and TRBJ2-7, with D possibly TRBD2 on 5 matching bases. Germline CDR1 reads SGHNT; CDR2 reads YYREEE (reference sequence). Deletions cut 0 bases from V and 7 bases from J, with 8 bases between. CDR3 length: 12 residues. As DNA, the CDR3 is TGTGCCAGCAGCTTGGTGGGCGGGGAGCAGTACTTC. Translation gives CASSLVGGEQYF.

The chain employs TRBV30 and TRBJ1-2, with D maybe TRBD1 (5 bases). Trimming took 2 bases from V and 5 from J, leaving 15 bases between them. The germline CDR1 and CDR2 sequences are GTSNPN and SVGIG (reference sequence). This CDR3 spans 14 amino acids. CDR3 nucleotide sequence: TGTGCCTGGAGTCGACAGCCGGGCGTATATGGCTACACCTTC. Amino acid sequence: CAWSRQPGVYGYTF.

The rearrangement joins TRBV9 to TRBJ2-7; 10 bases fit TRBD1. This CDR3 is 16 amino acids long. CDR1 SGDLS and CDR2 YYNGEE come from the germline V gene. V was pared by 3 bases and J by 4 bases, with 10 bases of the junction left unmatched. The CDR3 DNA reads TGTGCCAGCAGCGAACGGACAGGGGGTTCGTTTTACGAGCAGTACTTC. It yields the protein CASSERTGGSFYEQYF.

J is TRBJ1-5 and V is TRBV11-3; 7 positions match TRBD1. This CDR3 contains 14 residues. V shed 8 bases, J shed 7 bases, and the junction held 11 bases outside the gene matches. Germline CDR1 is SGHNT and CDR2 is YENEEA. CDR3 DNA: TGTGCCAGCCGGCCTGAGGGGGCTCGACAGCCCCAGCATTTT. Translation gives CASRPEGARQPQHF.

The chain is built from TRBV6-5 and TRBJ2-7, with 7 nucleotides matching TRBD1. The CDR3 has 12 residues. V gave up 6 bases and J gave up 5 bases; unmatched junction bases: 4. Germline V gene lookup returns CDR1 MNHEY and CDR2 SVGAGI. In DNA, the CDR3 is TGTGCCAGCAGGATGACAGGGAACGAGCAGTACTTC. This translates into CASRMTGNEQYF.

The chain combines TRBV5-6 with TRBJ2-7; D remains ambiguous. CDR1 is SGHDT and CDR2 is YYEEEE in the germline V gene. Trimming pared 0 bases from V and 6 bases from J, leaving 19 bases between. The CDR3 is made up of 16 amino acids. The CDR3 protein is CASSLDIGELFSEQYF. The CDR3, as DNA: TGTGCCAGCAGCTTGGATATTGGTGAACTGTTTTCCGAGCAGTACTTC.

The V call is TRBV25-1, the J call TRBJ2-5, with 9 bases fitting TRBD2. Germline CDR1 is MGHDK and CDR2 is SYGVNS. Trimming removed 7 bases from V and 5 bases from J; junction bases left unmatched: 5. The CDR3 spans 13 residues. The chain's CDR3 is CASTPAGGETQYF. The CDR3 DNA reads as TGTGCCAGCACGCCGGCGGGGGGGGAGACCCAGTACTTC.

The V gene is TRBV30, the J gene TRBJ1-5; 7 bases line up with TRBD1. Germline CDR1 GTSNPN, CDR2 SVGIG (reference sequence). The CDR3 totals 15 residues. The V and J ends lost 2 bases and 7 bases, in that order; junction bases with no gene match: 11. The CDR3 loop reads CAWSPIDRVGQPQHF. In DNA, the CDR3 is TGTGCCTGGAGTCCTATCGACAGGGTCGGCCAGCCCCAGCATTTT.

This clone has only a few counts. In DNA, the CDR3 is TGTGCCAGCAGCTACGGGGGGGTTAACACCGGGGAGCTGTTTTTT. Its translation: CASSYGGVNTGELFF. This rearrangement joins TRBV5-6 to TRBJ2-2, with TRBD2 matching over 8 bases. Germline V lookup: CDR1 SGHDT, CDR2 YYEEEE. The CDR3 contains 15 residues. V lost 3 bases and J lost 2; bases outside the gene matches: 3.

The chain has TRBV12-1 and TRBJ2-1; the DNA was not used to check the table's D call, TRBD2. TRBV12-1 is a pseudogene. The CDR3 length is 16 residues. CDR3 sequence: CASSPERGGRYNEQFF. The DNA for the CDR3 is TGTGCCAGCAGCCCGGAAAGGGGAGGGCGATACAATGAGCAGTTCTTC.

The gene calls are TRBV27 and TRBJ2-4; weak D call: TRBD1 (6 bases). This CDR3 is built from 16 residues. Per germline, CDR1 MNHEY and CDR2 SMNVEV (reference sequence). V was pared by 4 bases and J by 0 bases, with 13 bases between. In nucleotides, the CDR3 is TGTGCCAGCAGTTACCGGGACACTTTAGCCAAAAACATTCAGTACTTC. Translation: CASSYRDTLAKNIQYF.

V is TRBV18 and J is TRBJ1-1; TRBD1 might be the D (5 bases). CDR1 and CDR2 (germline): KGHSH, LQKENI. V was clipped by 4 bases and J by 0 bases, with 15 bases between them. This CDR3 region has 16 residues. The chain's CDR3 is CASSQNKGPMNTEAFF. The DNA of the CDR3 is TGTGCCAGCTCACAAAATAAGGGGCCGATGAACACTGAAGCTTTCTTT.

The genes are TRBV18 and TRBJ1-3; 9 nucleotides line up with TRBD1. V lost 4 bases, J lost 2 bases, and 0 bases stayed unmatched. Germline CDR1 is KGHSH and CDR2 is LQKENI. This CDR3 comprises 14 residues. The CDR3 region has the DNA TGTGCCAGCTCACGGGACAGGGCTGGAAACACCATATATTTT. Residues: CASSRDRAGNTIYF.

The genes are TRBV7-9 and TRBJ1-1; possible D gene TRBD1, 5 bases. This CDR3 region has 16 residues. Trimming removed 0 bases at V and 0 bases at J, with 11 bases between. Germline CDR1 and CDR2: SEHNR and FQNEAQ (reference sequence). DNA for the CDR3: TGTGCCAGCAGCTTAGCTGGGGGGAGACTGAACACTGAAGCTTTCTTT. The encoded protein is CASSLAGGRLNTEAFF.

The chain couples TRBV19 to TRBJ2-1; a weak D match, TRBD2 (6 bases). The germline gives CDR1 LNHDA, CDR2 SQIVND (reference sequence). The CDR3 runs to 14 residues. V lost 6 bases and J 7 bases, leaving 16 bases between the germline ends. In DNA, the CDR3 is TGTGCCAGTAGCTCCTATGGGGGGAATAATGAGCAGTTCTTC. Translating it yields CASSSYGGNNEQFF.

The chain joins TRBV18 to TRBJ2-1; maybe TRBD2 (5 bases). The CDR3 length is 17 residues. From germline, CDR1 is KGHSH and CDR2 LQKENI. Trimming took 3 bases from V and 3 from J, leaving 18 bases between them. The CDR3 protein is CASSPPSRAAIYNEQFF. In nucleotides, the CDR3 is TGTGCCAGCTCACCGCCGAGTCGAGCGGCGATCTACAATGAGCAGTTCTTC.

The chain combines TRBV19 with TRBJ2-7; 9 bases are a match to TRBD1. CDR1 and CDR2 from the germline V gene are LNHDA and SQIVND (reference sequence). Trimming cost V 4 bases and J 6 bases; bases outside gene matches: 1. The CDR3 runs to 12 residues. CDR3 region: CASSTTGGEQYF. CDR3 bases: TGTGCCAGTAGTACGACAGGGGGCGAGCAGTACTTC.

This chain joins TRBV2 and TRBJ2-1, with 7 bases identical to TRBD1. The germline CDR1 and CDR2 sequences are SNHLY and FYNNEI. Germline trimming cut 5 bases from V and 6 bases from J; bases unmatched to any gene: 7. The CDR3 extends over 14 amino acids. The DNA for the CDR3 is TGTGCCAGCAGTCCCCCACAGGGGTCCAATGAGCAGTTCTTC. It codes for CASSPPQGSNEQFF.

The chain couples TRBV11-2 to TRBJ1-6, with TRBD1 matching 7 bases. The CDR3 covers 15 residues. The germline gives CDR1 SGHAT, CDR2 FQNNGV. V trimming: 5 bases; J trimming: 6 bases; junction bases outside the gene matches: 7. The CDR3 reads CASSPPTGPNSPLHF. Written as DNA, the CDR3 is TGTGCCAGCAGCCCCCCGACAGGGCCTAATTCACCCCTCCACTTT.